The 9 T cell receptor beta chains presented below share a single source sample, sequenced in a study of blood T cell repertoires in COVID-19. Measured with immunoSEQ multiplex PCR; TCRdb has only the in-frame clones, and not every one. The sample lists around 130,000 clones; 70% to 85% were seen once. Specimen: peripheral blood. The receptor source for this set is a woman aged 55-69 years with acute or convalescent COVID-19.

This chain connects TRBV14 to TRBJ1-1, with D maybe TRBD1 (6 bases). Germline loops: CDR1 SGHDN, CDR2 FVKESK. Trimming stripped 1 base from V and 0 bases from J, with 12 bases between. CDR3 length: 16 residues. The CDR3 reads CASSQAHRVMNTEAFF. CDR3 bases: TGTGCCAGCAGCCAAGCCCACAGGGTAATGAACACTGAAGCTTTCTTT. The variable domain in full, completed from reference TRBV14 and TRBJ1-1, reads EAGVTQFPSHSVIEKGQTVTLRCDPISGHDNLYWYRRVMGKEIKFLLHFVKESKQDESGMPNNRFLAERTGGTYSTLKVQPAELEDSGVYFCASSQAHRVMNTEAFFGQGTRLTVV.

This sequence joins TRBV11-2 and TRBJ2-2; a weak D match, TRBD2 (6 bases). The CDR3 loop spans 15 amino acids. CDR1 and CDR2 from the germline V gene are SGHAT and FQNNGV. Trimming shortened V by 5 bases and J by 5 bases, and 15 bases separated the two germline ends. The DNA of the CDR3 is TGTGCCAGCAGCCGATTAGGGACTCCGACCGGGGAGCTGTTTTTT. Encoded protein: CASSRLGTPTGELFF.

This chain links TRBV14 with TRBJ1-6; D is uncertain. The CDR3 sequence is 12 residues long. Germline V gene lookup returns CDR1 SGHDN and CDR2 FVKESK. V was cut by 8 bases and J by 7 bases, with 9 bases left in between. CDR3 in amino acids: CASGTANSPLHF. In DNA, the CDR3 is TGTGCCAGCGGTACTGCAAATTCACCCCTCCACTTT.

The CDR3 is CASAGGLSSGNTIYF. CDR3 DNA: TGTGCCAGCGCAGGAGGCCTGAGCTCTGGAAACACCATATATTTT. The rearrangement uses TRBV27 and TRBJ1-3; D gene ambiguous. Germline V CDR1 and CDR2: MNHEY, SMNVEV (reference sequence). Trimming took 8 bases from V and 0 from J, leaving 14 bases between them. The length of the CDR3 is 15 residues.

This chain uses TRBV6-5 with TRBJ1-2; TRBD1 aligns across 7 bases. This CDR3 is 13 amino acids long. The germline V gene has CDR1 MNHEY and CDR2 SVGAGI. Unmatched junction bases numbered 7, after V lost 4 bases and J lost 8 bases. The CDR3: CASSLRQGWGYTF. The CDR3 DNA reads TGTGCCAGCAGTTTGAGACAGGGCTGGGGCTACACCTTC.

The rearrangement joins TRBV5-8 to TRBJ1-5; possibly TRBD1 for D (6 bases). The length of the CDR3 is 15 residues. V was shortened by 4 bases and J by 0 bases, with 11 bases between the two germline ends. The V gene's germline CDR1 is SGHTS and CDR2 YDEGEE. The CDR3 here is CASSPWTDSNQPQHF. The CDR3 DNA is TGTGCCAGCAGCCCCTGGACAGATAGCAATCAGCCCCAGCATTTT. Based on the CDR3 plus reference TRBV5-8 and TRBJ1-5, the full variable domain is EAGVTQSPTHLIKTRGQQATLRCSPISGHTSVYWYQQALGLGLQFLLWYDEGEERNRGNFPPRFSGRQFPNYSSELNVNALELEDSALYLCASSPWTDSNQPQHFGDGTRLSIL.

The chain carries TRBV5-6 and TRBJ2-5, with 7 bases that match TRBD1. V lost 5 bases to trimming and J lost 5 bases; unmatched junction nucleotides: 6. The CDR3 runs to 13 residues. Looked up from germline, CDR1 is SGHDT and CDR2 is YYEEEE. The CDR3 protein is CASSRQGDETQYF. In DNA form, the CDR3 reads TGTGCCAGCAGTCGGCAGGGGGATGAGACCCAGTACTTC. The variable domain in full, completed from reference TRBV5-6 and TRBJ2-5, reads DAGVTQSPTHLIKTRGQQVTLRCSPKSGHDTVSWYQQALGQGPQFIFQYYEEEERQRGNFPDRFSGHQFPNYSSELNVNALLLGDSALYLCASSRQGDETQYFGPGTRLLVL.

This chain uses TRBV6-5 with TRBJ2-3, with 9 bases identical to TRBD1. The V gene end was trimmed by 4 bases and the J gene end by 0 bases; junction bases not matched to a gene: 2. Germline values: CDR1 MNHEY, CDR2 SVGAGI. CDR3 length equals 15 residues. The CDR3, as DNA: TGTGCCAGCAGTTTCGGGACAGGGAGCACAGATACGCAGTATTTT. Its protein is CASSFGTGSTDTQYF.

In this sample, this clone turned up a few times. V usage is TRBV29-1 and J usage is TRBJ1-1; D is ambiguous. The V gene lost 4 bases and the J gene lost 3 bases, with 9 bases spanning the gap. This CDR3 comprises 12 residues. The germline V gene has CDR1 SQVTM and CDR2 ANQGSEA. This CDR3 is CSVVATHTEAFF. The CDR3 bases are TGCAGCGTTGTAGCGACTCACACTGAAGCTTTCTTT. The whole variable domain, remainder taken from reference TRBV29-1 and TRBJ1-1, is SAVISQKPSRDICQRGTSLTIQCQVDSQVTMMFWYRQQPGQSLTLIATANQGSEATYESGFVIDKFPISRPNLTFSTLTVSNMSPEDSSIYLCSVVATHTEAFFGQGTRLTVV.